This is a list of T cell receptor beta chains from one sample in a study of human T cells and chemical hapten exposure. TCRdb re-analysed the 5' RACE reads in MiXCR, keeping a single row per CDR3 protein. The sample carries more than 75,000 distinct CDR3 sequences, more than 15% recorded once. These receptors all come from a female donor in good health. CDR3s include the opening cysteine and the closing phenylalanine or tryptophan. A D gene is named only where the DNA matches it firmly. Clone size, where shown, is once, few, many, or a class for clones that have expanded.

d_gene,v_gene,abundance,j_gene,CDR3aa,CDR3nt
-,TRBV7-2,-,TRBJ1-3,CASSLGPGAGNTIYF,TGTGCCAGCAGCTTAGGACCCGGTGCTGGAAACACCATATATTTT
TRBD1,TRBV18,few,TRBJ1-2,CASSPPWTGANYGYTF,TGTGCCAGCTCACCTCCTTGGACAGGAGCTAACTATGGCTACACCTTC
-,TRBV6-5,-,TRBJ1-5,CASRRGDSNQPQHF,TGTGCCAGCAGGAGGGGTGACAGCAATCAGCCCCAGCATTTT
-,TRBV29-1,many,TRBJ1-1,CSIYRELNTEAFF,TGCAGCATTTACAGGGAATTGAACACTGAAGCCTTCTTT
TRBD1,TRBV20-1,few,TRBJ2-7,CSANFRDRGGEQYF,TGCAGTGCTAACTTCCGGGACAGGGGGGGCGAGCAGTACTTC
-,TRBV4-1,-,TRBJ1-5,CASSHPGYSNQPQHF,TGCGCCAGCAGCCACCCGGGGTATAGCAATCAGCCCCAGCATTTT
TRBD2,TRBV6-2/TRBV6-3,few,TRBJ2-1,CASKEAGGPGEQFF,TGTGCCAGCAAAGAAGCGGGGGGGCCGGGAGAGCAGTTCTTC
-,TRBV7-9,few,TRBJ2-1,CASSQGRNTVNEQFF,TGTGCCAGCAGCCAGGGACGGAACACCGTGAATGAGCAGTTCTTC
-,TRBV6-1,few,TRBJ2-7,CASSPTGASFYEQYF,TGTGCCAGCAGTCCGACAGGCGCGTCTTTCTACGAGCAGTACTTC
-,TRBV3-1,few,TRBJ1-1,CASSQARGGTEAFF,TGTGCCAGCAGCCAAGCAAGGGGAGGAACTGAAGCTTTCTTT
TRBD2,TRBV7-2,few,TRBJ2-7,CASSLAGSGGEQYF,TGTGCCAGCAGCTTAGCGGGTTCGGGGGGTGAGCAGTACTTC
-,TRBV29-1,many,TRBJ1-1,CSVEAGTRVAGAFF,TGCAGCGTTGAAGCTGGGACCCGCGTCGCCGGAGCTTTCTTT
-,TRBV12-3/TRBV12-4,few,TRBJ2-7,CASSLDPGHYEQYF,TGTGCCAGCAGTTTGGACCCGGGACACTACGAGCAGTACTTC
-,TRBV29-1,-,TRBJ1-1,CSAKGLPPEAFF,TGCAGCGCTAAAGGACTGCCCCCTGAAGCTTTCTTT
-,TRBV5-6,once,TRBJ1-2,CASSLQYLGGYTF,TGTGCCAGCAGCTTGCAATACCTAGGTGGCTACACCTTC
TRBD1,TRBV30,-,TRBJ2-7,CAWGAGTGTLSYEQYF,TGTGCCTGGGGGGCCGGGACAGGGACCCTATCCTACGAGCAGTACTTC
-,TRBV12-3/TRBV12-4,few,TRBJ1-5,CASSWTRDQPQHF,TGTGCCAGCAGTTGGACACGGGATCAGCCCCAGCATTTT
TRBD1,TRBV6-1,-,TRBJ2-1,CASSGQGQGHNEQFF,TGTGCCAGCAGCGGACAGGGACAGGGGCATAATGAGCAGTTCTTC
-,TRBV20-1,-,TRBJ2-7,CSARDPGTWEQYF,TGCAGTGCTAGAGATCCGGGGACGTGGGAGCAGTACTTC
TRBD2,TRBV7-2,medium-sized,TRBJ2-5,CASSLARGGGAHETQYF,TGTGCCAGCAGCTTAGCGCGGGGCGGGGGGGCCCATGAGACCCAGTACTTC
-,TRBV24-1,few,TRBJ1-5,CATSSKGAGNQPQHF,TGTGCCACCAGTTCGAAGGGCGCGGGCAATCAGCCCCAGCATTTT
-,TRBV3-1,-,TRBJ1-4,CASSQNRKLFF,TGTGCCAGCAGCCAAAATCGAAAACTGTTTTTT
-,TRBV7-9,-,TRBJ1-5,CASSALGGSNQPQHF,TGTGCCAGCAGCGCACTGGGAGGGAGCAATCAGCCCCAGCATTTT
TRBD2,TRBV20-1,many,TRBJ2-3,CSARGLSGRGADTQYF,TGCAGTGCCCGAGGTCTAAGCGGGAGAGGGGCAGATACGCAGTATTTT
TRBD2,TRBV29-1,few,TRBJ2-1,CSVGKREDDEQFF,TGCAGCGTTGGAAAGCGGGAGGATGATGAGCAGTTCTTC
-,TRBV7-2,-,TRBJ2-1,CASSLELAYNEQFF,TGTGCCAGCAGCTTAGAACTAGCCTACAATGAGCAGTTCTTC
-,TRBV7-8,few,TRBJ2-1,CASSNEPGRAYNEQFF,TGTGCCAGCAGCAATGAACCTGGGCGGGCCTACAATGAGCAGTTCTTC